This is a list of T cell receptor beta chains from one sample in a study of cytomegalovirus exposure and HLA in healthy donors. Sequencing used immunoSEQ multiplex PCR; TCRdb keeps in-frame clones, though not all of them. Counted here are 150,000 or so clones, more than 70% occurring once; the ten biggest clones make up 4.5% to 7%. Input material: PBMCs. All receptors come from a middle-aged woman in good health and CMV-seropositive. CDR3s include the opening cysteine and the closing phenylalanine or tryptophan. The order of the fields is J gene, V gene, clone size, D gene, CDR3 DNA, CDR3 protein. A D gene is named only where the DNA matches it firmly. A row's size may be missing; if present it is once, few, many or a size class.

>TRBJ2-7|TRBV28|.|TRBD1
TGTGCCAGCAGTTTAGGGACAGGGAATATCGAGCAGTACTTC
CASSLGTGNIEQYF
>TRBJ1-5|TRBV5-1|.|.
TGCGCCAGCAGCCGACTATCGGGGGGGCAGCCCCAGCATTTT
CASSRLSGGQPQHF
>TRBJ1-1|TRBV11-3|.|TRBD1
TGTGCCAGCAGCTCCCGACAGGGAGAAGCTTTCTTT
CASSSRQGEAFF
>TRBJ1-5|TRBV2|.|TRBD1
TGTGCCAGCAGTGACCCGACAGGGTTAAGCAATCAGCCCCAGCATTTT
CASSDPTGLSNQPQHF
>TRBJ2-3|TRBV30|.|.
TGTGCCTGGAGGGGGGCAGGGCCATATACGCAGTATTTT
CAWRGAGPYTQYF
>TRBJ1-1|TRBV7-3|.|.
TGTGCCAGCAGCTTGTTGGGGGCAGGCACTGAAGCTTTCTTT
CASSLLGAGTEAFF
>TRBJ2-5|TRBV25-1|.|TRBD2
TGTGCCAGCGCCTTAGCGGGGGGGGAGACCCAGTACTTC
CASALAGGETQYF
>TRBJ1-5|TRBV18|.|.
TGTGCCAGCTCACCGAAACGACAGAAAAACAATCAGCCCCAGCATTTT
CASSPKRQKNNQPQHF
>TRBJ2-7|TRBV5-1|.|TRBD2
TGCGCCAGCAGCCTGGGAGGGGTAGCGGGAGCCCACCATCCCTACGAGCAGTACTTC
CASSLGGVAGAHHPYEQYF
>TRBJ2-1|TRBV5-6|few|.
TGTGCCAGCAGCTGGTCCGGGACTGTCTCCTACAATGAGCAGTTCTTC
CASSWSGTVSYNEQFF
>TRBJ2-7|TRBV10-3|.|TRBD2
TGTGCCATCAGTGGCCAGCGGGAGACGGGGGAGCAGTACTTC
CAISGQRETGEQYF
>TRBJ2-6|TRBV11-3|.|TRBD1
TGTGCCAGCAGCTTGGGGACAGTGGACTCTGGGGCCAACGTCCTGACTTTC
CASSLGTVDSGANVLTF
>TRBJ1-2|TRBV7-2|.|TRBD1
TGTGCCAGCAGCTACCAGGACAGGGACTATGGCTACACCTTC
CASSYQDRDYGYTF
>TRBJ2-1|TRBV29-1|.|.
TGCAGCGTTGACCAATGGGGGGGCACTAGGGGACTCAATGAGCAGTTCTTC
CSVDQWGGTRGLNEQFF
>TRBJ1-5|TRBV2|.|.
TGTGCCAGCAGTGAACCCCGCCACAGGGCAAATCAGCCCCAGCATTTT
CASSEPRHRANQPQHF
>TRBJ1-4|TRBV6-1|once|.
TGTGCCAGCAGTGAAGCGAGGGAGGGCTTGGGGGAAAAACTGTTTTTT
CASSEAREGLGEKLFF
>TRBJ2-1|TRBV7-9|.|TRBD1
TGTGCCAGCAGATATTCCGGGACAGGGTCTAATGAGCAGTTCTTC
CASRYSGTGSNEQFF
>TRBJ1-1|TRBV5-1|.|.
TGCGCCAGCAGCTTGGCCGGGGAAGTGACAGGCCGTGAAGCTTTCTTT
CASSLAGEVTGREAFF
>TRBJ2-1|TRBV19|.|TRBD2
TGTGCCAGTAGTATCGTTCGACTAGCGGGAGGGCGAGGCAATGAGCAGTTCTTC
CASSIVRLAGGRGNEQFF
>TRBJ1-5|TRBV18|.|TRBD1
TGTGCCAGCTCACAGGGGACAGTCGGAAATCAGCCCCAGCATTTT
CASSQGTVGNQPQHF
>TRBJ2-3|TRBV18|.|.
TGTGCCAGCTCACCTGCGGGGCCTAGCACAGATACGCAGTATTTT
CASSPAGPSTDTQYF
>TRBJ2-7|TRBV27|.|TRBD2
TGTGCCAGCCAACGCAAGGCTAGCGGGTGGGACGAGCAGTACTTC
CASQRKASGWDEQYF
>TRBJ2-7|TRBV7-2|.|TRBD2
TGTGCCAGCAGCTTAGAGGGGGGACTAGGCTCCTACGAGCAGTACTTC
CASSLEGGLGSYEQYF
>TRBJ2-5|TRBV30|.|TRBD2
TGTGCCTGGAGTGTAGAGAGGGGAGGGCGCGAGACCCAGTACTTC
CAWSVERGGRETQYF
>TRBJ2-7|TRBV18|few|TRBD1
TGTGCCAGCTCACCGGACAGGACGGGGGAGCAGTACTTC
CASSPDRTGEQYF
>TRBJ2-2|TRBV9|few|.
TGTGCCAGCAGCGTAAGTGAGTTTGGCACCGGGGAGCTGTTTTTT
CASSVSEFGTGELFF
>TRBJ2-3|TRBV7-9|once|.
TGTGCCAGCAGCCCGGACTGGCTCACAGATACGCAGTATTTT
CASSPDWLTDTQYF
>TRBJ2-2|TRBV18|once|TRBD2
TGTGCCAGCTCACCACCTAGCGGGACGAACACCGGGGAGCTGTTTTTT
CASSPPSGTNTGELFF
>TRBJ2-1|TRBV2|.|TRBD2
TGTGCCAGCAGTCGACTAGCGGGATATCAGTTCTTC
CASSRLAGYQFF
>TRBJ2-5|TRBV19|.|.
TGTGCCAGTAGTATAGGCGGGCTAGTGAAGACCCAGTACTTC
CASSIGGLVKTQYF
>TRBJ2-3|TRBV9|.|.
TGTGCCAGCAGCGTAGTGGCCAGCACAGATACGCAGTATTTT
CASSVVASTDTQYF
>TRBJ2-7|TRBV19|.|.
TGTGCCAGTAGTTCGGGTTCCTACGAGCAGTACTTC
CASSSGSYEQYF
>TRBJ2-7|TRBV5-6|.|TRBD1
TGTGCCAGCAGCGGACAGGGGTACTACGAGCAGTACTTC
CASSGQGYYEQYF
>TRBJ2-7|TRBV6-1|.|.
TGTGCCAGCAAAGGGGCGGGACCCTACGAGCAGTACTTC
CASKGAGPYEQYF
>TRBJ2-2|TRBV10-2|.|TRBD2
TGCGCCAGCAGTGATAGCCTAGCGGGAGGGCTCGGGGAGCTGTTTTTT
CASSDSLAGGLGELFF
>TRBJ2-3|TRBV2|once|TRBD2
TGTGCCAGCAGATCCAAAGCGGGAGTAAGCACAGATACGCAGTATTTT
CASRSKAGVSTDTQYF
>TRBJ1-2|TRBV11-2|.|TRBD1
TGTGCCAGCAGTTTAGGACAGGGCTATGGCTACACCTTC
CASSLGQGYGYTF
>TRBJ2-3|TRBV5-1|.|.
TGCGCCAGCAGCCCGATAGCGGGCACAGATACGCAGTATTTT
CASSPIAGTDTQYF
>TRBJ2-7|TRBV9|.|.
TGTGCCAGCAGCCCGCAAACGGGGGATACCTACGAGCAGTACTTC
CASSPQTGDTYEQYF
>TRBJ1-2|TRBV5-8|.|TRBD1
TGTGCCAGCAGCTTGAGAGGGGGACAGCGATACGGCTACACCTTC
CASSLRGGQRYGYTF
>TRBJ1-3|TRBV6-1|.|.
TGTGCTAGCCAGACACCTGGCTCTGGAAACACCATATATTTT
CASQTPGSGNTIYF
>TRBJ2-7|TRBV2|.|TRBD2
TGTGCCAGCAGTCGACTAGCGGGGACCTACGAGCAGTACTTC
CASSRLAGTYEQYF
>TRBJ1-1|TRBV5-1|.|TRBD1
TGCGCCAGCAGCGCGGACAGGGGGGAAGCTTTCTTT
CASSADRGEAFF
>TRBJ2-1|TRBV30|few|.
TGTGCCTGGAGTGTACATCTAGTTCCCCATGAGCAGTTCTTC
CAWSVHLVPHEQFF
>TRBJ2-4|TRBV5-1|.|TRBD1
TGCGCCAGCAGCTTGGGTCAGGGGGCCAGGGAAAACATTCAGTACTTC
CASSLGQGARENIQYF
>TRBJ1-2|TRBV6-1|.|TRBD1
TGTGCCAGCAGTACCGACAGGGCTGCTGGCTACACCTTC
CASSTDRAAGYTF
>TRBJ1-1|TRBV18|.|TRBD1
TGTGCCAGCGCCCAGGGGGACACTGAAGCTTTCTTT
CASAQGDTEAFF
>TRBJ1-1|TRBV5-1|once|.
TGCGCCAGCAGCTTGGCGGCCGGGAGCACTGAAGCTTTCTTT
CASSLAAGSTEAFF
>TRBJ1-1|TRBV7-2|.|.
TGTGCCAGCAGCCCCTCGGGACAATTCACTGAAGCTTTCTTT
CASSPSGQFTEAFF